The TCR beta chain described here comes from a study of regulatory T cells in long-lasting Graves disease. iRepertoire HTBI primers and Arm-PCR of CDR3 regions built TCR beta libraries. TCRdb itself ran the multiplex PCR reads through MiXCR, one entry per CDR3 protein. The data show 350,000 to 500,000 distinct CDR3 sequences, over 15% seen once. The sample holds a few counts of this clonotype. Its specificity is not known. Per germline, CDR1 SNHLY and CDR2 FYNNEI. Trimming stripped 0 bases from V and 2 bases from J, with 2 bases between. The CDR3 extends over 12 amino acids. Stated time point: newly diagnosed GD, antithyroid drugs for less than 3 months. From PBMCs, RNA was extracted and then used to make the TCR library. EDTA tubes received around 9 milliliters of collected peripheral blood. Study-wide results and limits: Patients with persistent disease showed a bias toward TRBV28, TRBJ1-2 and TRBJ2-5.

These data also featured in a second study, about T cells in Graves' hyperthyroidism and ophthalmopathy.

The receptor comes from a young woman with Graves disease. The V gene is TRBV2, the J gene TRBJ2-7; D is undetermined. The input for sequencing was peripheral blood mononuclear cells (PBMCs), taken at new diagnosis, from a patient treated with antithyroid drugs. CDR3 sequence reads: CASSEAAYEQYF. CDR3 bases: TGTGCCAGCAGTGAAGCAGCCTACGAGCAGTACTTC. Using reference TRBV2 and TRBJ2-7 for the parts outside the CDR3, the full variable domain is EPEVTQTPSHQVTQMGQEVILRCVPISNHLYFYWYRQILGQKVEFLVSFYNNEISEKSEIFDDQFSVERPDGSNFTLKIRSTKLEDSAMYFCASSEAAYEQYFGPGTRLTVT.